These T cell receptor beta chains were read from a single sample in a study of blood T cell repertoires in COVID-19. Using immunoSEQ multiplex PCR, the repertoire was profiled, and TCRdb retains in-frame clones only, with some absent. Here the sample spans about 59,000 clones, 75% to 95% being singletons. The specimen sequenced was peripheral blood. The receptors were gathered from a man older than 75 with acute or convalescent COVID-19. CDR3s include the opening cysteine and the closing phenylalanine or tryptophan. The D gene is left open where the match is weak. Where a row states a size, it is once, few, many or the class of an expanded clone; other rows omit it.

v_gene,abundance,j_gene,d_gene,CDR3nt,CDR3aa
TRBV7-2,NA,TRBJ2-6,TRBD1,TGTGCCAGCAGCCCCCCGGGGACAGGGGGCTTTGGGGCCAACGTCCTGACTTTC,CASSPPGTGGFGANVLTF
TRBV12-5,once,TRBJ1-1,NA,TGTGCTAGTGGTTTGGTACTGGGGGGGACGAACACTGAAGCTTTCTTT,CASGLVLGGTNTEAFF
TRBV4-2,NA,TRBJ2-1,NA,TGTGCCAGCAGCCCCCAGGGCGACCAATACAATGAGCAGTTCTTC,CASSPQGDQYNEQFF
TRBV6-5,once,TRBJ2-1,TRBD2,TGTGCCAGCAGTTGGACTAGCGGTTCCAATGAGCAGTTCTTC,CASSWTSGSNEQFF
TRBV6-1,once,TRBJ1-1,NA,TGTGCCAGCAGTTCCACAGGGCACGCTGAAGCTTTCTTT,CASSSTGHAEAFF
TRBV18,NA,TRBJ2-2,NA,TGTGCCAGCTCACCAGGGCCCAACACCGGGGAGCTGTTTTTT,CASSPGPNTGELFF
TRBV30,NA,TRBJ1-1,NA,TGTGCCTGGGCAGGGGCTCTCACTGAAGCTTTCTTT,CAWAGALTEAFF
TRBV6-4,once,TRBJ2-1,NA,TGTGCCAGCAGCGAAGAGCACGGCAATGAGCAGTTCTTC,CASSEEHGNEQFF
TRBV6-5,NA,TRBJ2-1,TRBD1,TGTGCCAGCAGTCCCTCGGGGACAGGGGGCGGTGAGCAGTTCTTC,CASSPSGTGGGEQFF
TRBV11-3,NA,TRBJ2-5,TRBD2,TGTGCCAGCAGCAAGGGGCACTGGGGACTAGCGGGGGGGGAGACCCAGTACTTC,CASSKGHWGLAGGETQYF
TRBV7-9,NA,TRBJ1-1,NA,TGTGCCAGCAGCTCCCGGGGACAGAACACTGAAGCTTTCTTT,CASSSRGQNTEAFF
TRBV29-1,NA,TRBJ2-5,NA,TGCAGCGGGAACCGGGACACTTCAGGGGCCCAGTACTTC,CSGNRDTSGAQYF
TRBV2,NA,TRBJ1-4,NA,TGTGCCAGCAAGGAGGGGGGGACGGGAAAAGAAAAACTGTTTTTT,CASKEGGTGKEKLFF
TRBV18,NA,TRBJ2-7,TRBD1,TGTGCCAGCTCACCGGGACAGAACTACGAGCAGTACTTC,CASSPGQNYEQYF
TRBV7-9,NA,TRBJ2-7,TRBD2,TGTGCCAGCAGCCGATCTAGCGGGGAAATTGAAGAGCAGTACTTC,CASSRSSGEIEEQYF
TRBV18,NA,TRBJ1-5,NA,TGTGCCAGCTCACCACAGGAGGGGCACGATCAGCCCCAGCATTTT,CASSPQEGHDQPQHF
TRBV6-4,NA,TRBJ1-1,NA,TGTGCCAGCAGTGATTCCAGGGAAGCTTTCTTT,CASSDSREAFF
TRBV7-2,NA,TRBJ2-1,TRBD2,TGTGCCAGCAGCTTAGCGCCCCAGCGGGGCAGCTCCTACAATGAGCAGTTCTTC,CASSLAPQRGSSYNEQFF
TRBV19,few,TRBJ2-6,TRBD1,TGTGCCAGTAGTATGGGCTTACCCGGGACAGGGAAGTCAGGGGCCAACGTCCTGACTTTC,CASSMGLPGTGKSGANVLTF
TRBV5-8,NA,TRBJ2-3,NA,TGTGCCAGCAGCGCTCAGGCAGATACGCAGTATTTT,CASSAQADTQYF
TRBV7-8,NA,TRBJ1-5,NA,TGTGCCAGCGCCGGGGGGCCCGATCAGCCCCAGCATTTT,CASAGGPDQPQHF
TRBV18,NA,TRBJ2-3,NA,TGTGCCAGCTCACCACCGGCGGGGGCGACAGATACGCAGTATTTT,CASSPPAGATDTQYF
TRBV19,NA,TRBJ1-2,NA,TGTGCCAGTAGTATAGATGGCACCCTCTATGGCTACACCTTC,CASSIDGTLYGYTF
TRBV5-6,NA,TRBJ1-2,TRBD1,TGTGCCAGCAGCGTGGGACAGGGAGTTCTGGGCTACACCTTC,CASSVGQGVLGYTF
TRBV3-1/TRBV3-2,NA,TRBJ2-3,TRBD2,TGTGCCAGCAGCGTCTCCGGGACTAGCAAGTATTTT,CASSVSGTSKYF
TRBV3-1/TRBV3-2,NA,TRBJ2-5,TRBD1,TGTGCCAGCACCCAGGGGGCCGGAGAGACCCAGTACTTC,CASTQGAGETQYF
TRBV30,NA,TRBJ2-5,TRBD2,TGTGCCTGGAGTGTAGCGGGGTTGGAGACCCAGTACTTC,CAWSVAGLETQYF
TRBV9,NA,TRBJ2-1,TRBD2,TGTGCCAGCAGCGTAGGACTAGCGGGGTTGTACAATGAGCAGTTCTTC,CASSVGLAGLYNEQFF
TRBV5-7,NA,TRBJ2-2,NA,TGTGCCAGCAGCTGGGGACAGAACACCGGGGAGCTGTTTTTT,CASSWGQNTGELFF
TRBV19,NA,TRBJ2-3,TRBD2,TGTGCCAGTAGTCCACAACTAGCGGGGAGCACAGATACGCAGTATTTT,CASSPQLAGSTDTQYF
TRBV15,NA,TRBJ2-1,TRBD1,TGTGCCACCAGCAGAGCTTGGGGACAGGAACCAGGGAGCTCCTACAATGAGCAGTTCTTC,CATSRAWGQEPGSSYNEQFF
TRBV5-1,NA,TRBJ2-7,NA,TGCGCCAGCAGCGGATCGGACAGCAGACACTCCTACGAGCAGTACTTC,CASSGSDSRHSYEQYF
TRBV5-4,NA,TRBJ2-3,TRBD2,TGTGCCAGCAGCCCGGGACTAGCGGGGGGGCGAGGCACAGATACGCAGTATTTT,CASSPGLAGGRGTDTQYF
TRBV10-3,NA,TRBJ2-7,NA,TGTGCCATCAGTGAGGGGCCCTCTTCTCCCTACGAGCAGTACTTC,CAISEGPSSPYEQYF
TRBV18,NA,TRBJ1-3,NA,TGTGCCAGCTCACCGTTACAGGTCCTCTCTGGAAACACCATATATTTT,CASSPLQVLSGNTIYF
TRBV10-3,NA,TRBJ2-5,NA,TGTGCCATCAGTGAGTCGGGCGATTCACGGACCCAGTACTTC,CAISESGDSRTQYF
TRBV5-1,NA,TRBJ2-5,NA,TGCGCCAGCAGGGGCGATCCTTCCCAAGAGACCCAGTACTTC,CASRGDPSQETQYF
TRBV19,once,TRBJ1-1,NA,TGTGCCAGCAGCGAAGCCCCGAACACTGAAGCTTTCTTT,CASSEAPNTEAFF
TRBV28,NA,TRBJ1-1,TRBD1,TGTGCCAGCGGGACAGGGGCAATGAACACTGAAGCTTTCTTT,CASGTGAMNTEAFF
TRBV5-1,NA,TRBJ2-2,NA,TGCGCCAGCCGACCTCAGGGTGGCGGGGAGCTGTTTTTT,CASRPQGGGELFF
TRBV28,NA,TRBJ2-5,NA,TGTGCCAGCAGTACCATCCAGGGGAAAGGCGAGACCCAGTACTTC,CASSTIQGKGETQYF
TRBV7-2,NA,TRBJ1-5,NA,TGTGCCAGCAGCTTAGGAGGTCCAAATCAGCCCCAGCATTTT,CASSLGGPNQPQHF
TRBV7-6,NA,TRBJ1-3,NA,TGTGCCAGCAGCTCTTACCAGGGCGGCTCTGGAAACACCATATATTTT,CASSSYQGGSGNTIYF
TRBV3-1/TRBV3-2,NA,TRBJ1-6,NA,TGTGCCAGCAGCCAAGGATGGGCAGGGTTAGGAGTGACGCTTCGTTCACCCCTCCACTTT,CASSQGWAGLGVTLRSPLHF